The 3 T cell receptor beta chains given below trace back to one sample, sequenced in a study of blood T cell repertoires in COVID-19. Sequencing was performed with immunoSEQ multiplex PCR; in TCRdb, only in-frame clones are kept and a portion is missing. This table holds 110,000 or so clones, approximately 85% found once. Specimen: peripheral blood. All receptors derive from a woman aged 60-75 years with COVID-19, enrolled during active disease.

The chain uses TRBV3-1 (or the pseudogene TRBV3-2) and TRBJ2-7, with 10 bases matching TRBD1. V lost 5 bases and J lost 3; bases outside the gene matches: 10. From germline, CDR1 is LGHDT and CDR2 YNNKEL (reference sequence). The length of the CDR3 is 16 residues. DNA of the CDR3: TGTGCCAGCAGCTACCCCCGAGGGACAGGGGTCTACGAGCAGTACTTC. Translation: CASSYPRGTGVYEQYF.

This clone came up once. The chain uses TRBV3-1 (or the pseudogene TRBV3-2) and TRBJ1-1; D unclear. The CDR3 loop spans 14 amino acids. V lost 5 bases, J lost 0 bases, and 10 bases lay in between. Germline values: CDR1 LGHDT, CDR2 YNNKEL (reference sequence). The CDR3 nucleotides read TGTGCCAGCAGCATACGGGTGGTGAACACTGAAGCTTTCTTT. Encoded protein: CASSIRVVNTEAFF.

This CDR3 is CASSLSVRSGTEAFF. CDR3 bases: TGCGCCAGCAGCCTCTCTGTCAGGAGCGGCACTGAAGCTTTCTTT. The chain combines TRBV5-1 with TRBJ1-1; no clear D gene. The ends were cut back, 4 bases at V and 4 bases at J, with 17 bases in the middle. CDR3 length: 15 residues. Germline-derived CDR1 and CDR2 are SGHRS and YFSETQ.